The 22 T cell receptor beta chains listed next were all sequenced from one sample in a study of T cells in Graves' hyperthyroidism and ophthalmopathy. TCR beta CDR3 regions were amplified from RNA transcripts. HTBI primers were used for first-round RT-PCR of the TCR CDR3. TCRdb fed the multiplex PCR reads into MiXCR, producing one record per CDR3 protein. This table has about 180,000 distinct CDR3 sequences, over 15% appearing once. Input material: blood. The receptors derive from a woman aged 45-65 years with Graves' hyperthyroidism.

In its sample, this clonotype was seen many times. This chain connects TRBV4-1 to TRBJ2-3; D remains ambiguous. The CDR3 contains 14 residues. V lost 0 bases and J lost 1, with 5 bases in between. Germline V gene lookup returns CDR1 MGHRA and CDR2 YSYEKL. The CDR3 loop reads CASSQDPRTDTQYF. The CDR3 DNA sequence: TGCGCCAGCAGCCAAGATCCTCGCACAGATACGCAGTATTTT.

V gene TRBV6-2 or TRBV6-3 combines with J gene TRBJ2-7, with a tentative D call TRBD2 (5 bases). Trimming removed 2 bases at V and 0 bases at J, with 14 bases between. Germline V CDR1 and CDR2: MNHEY, SVGEGT. The CDR3 runs 16 residues. In DNA, the CDR3 is TGTGCCAGCAGTTACCGGATGGGTAGCGACTCCTACGAGCAGTACTTC. Translation gives CASSYRMGSDSYEQYF.

This clonotype was picked up many times. The J gene is TRBJ2-1, the V gene TRBV19; possible D gene TRBD1, 6 bases. The CDR3 spans 15 residues. V was clipped by 4 bases and J by 7 bases, with 17 bases between them. Germline CDR1 is LNHDA and CDR2 is SQIVND (reference sequence). CDR3 residues: CASSNYPEGGNEQFF. CDR3 DNA: TGTGCCAGTAGTAACTACCCGGAAGGGGGTAATGAGCAGTTCTTC. The entire variable domain, with the rest obtained from reference TRBV19 and TRBJ2-1, is as follows: DGGITQSPKYLFRKEGQNVTLSCEQNLNHDAMYWYRQDPGQGLRLIYYSQIVNDFQKGDIAEGYSVSREKKESFPLTVTSAQKNPTAFYLCASSNYPEGGNEQFFGPGTRLTVL.

Turning to this clonotype: Possible read error: a much larger clone is one base away. The rearrangement joins TRBV6-5 to TRBJ2-2; perhaps TRBD2 as D (6 bases). Germline lookup yields CDR1 MNHEY and CDR2 SVGAGI. This CDR3 region has 15 residues. CDR3 DNA sequence: TGTGCCAGCAGTTACTCGATCAGGAGCGGCGGGGAGCTGGTTTTT. This codes for CASSYSIRSGGELVF.

The J gene is TRBJ2-7, the V gene TRBV6-5; 11 bases match TRBD1. V lost 2 bases and J lost 2; bases outside the gene matches: 2. The CDR3 is 15 residues long. Per the germline V gene, CDR1 is MNHEY and CDR2 is SVGAGI. The CDR3 is CASSYGGQGAYEQYF. The CDR3 nucleotides are TGTGCCAGCAGTTACGGGGGACAGGGGGCCTACGAGCAGTACTTC.

This clonotype was recorded at least ten times. The chain carries TRBV27 and TRBJ1-2, with D maybe TRBD1 (6 bases). This CDR3 spans 13 amino acids. Trimming removed 2 bases from V and 8 bases from J, with 12 bases in between. Germline lookup yields CDR1 MNHEY and CDR2 SMNVEV (reference sequence). In DNA form, the CDR3 reads TGTGCCAGCAGTTTAGTACAGGGAGGAGGCTACACCTTC. This codes for CASSLVQGGGYTF.

This clonotype turned up a few times. J is TRBJ2-1 and V is TRBV15, with 7 nucleotides matching TRBD1. This CDR3 comprises 15 residues. Germline-derived CDR1 and CDR2 are LNHNV and YYDKDF (reference sequence). The ends lost 8 bases at V and 0 bases at J; junction bases unmatched: 7. The CDR3, as DNA: TGTGCCACCTCACCCAGGGGGAGCTCCTACAATGAGCAGTTCTTC. Translating it yields CATSPRGSSYNEQFF.

This clonotype was detected only a few times. This may come from a read error, since a much larger clone is one base off. V is TRBV28 and J is TRBJ1-1; tentatively, D is TRBD1 (6 bases). The CDR3 is made up of 15 amino acids. Germline CDR1 MDHEN, CDR2 SYDVKM. In DNA form, the CDR3 reads TGTGCCAGCAGTTTTGTGTCGGGGGCGAACACTGAAGCTTCCTTT. As protein: CASSFVSGANTEASF. The full variable domain, its missing parts supplied by reference TRBV28 and TRBJ1-1, is DVKVTQSSRYLVKRTGEKVFLECVQDMDHENMFWYRQDPGLGLRLIYFSYDVKMKEKGDIPEGYSVSREKKERFSLILESASTNQTSMYLCASSFVSGANTEASFGQGTRLTVV.

At least ten counts were recorded for this clonotype. The chain combines TRBV20-1 with TRBJ1-1; 9 nucleotides line up with TRBD1. The germline CDR1 and CDR2 sequences are DFQATT and SNEGSKA (reference sequence). The CDR3 runs to 14 residues. CDR3 in amino acids: CTGEQGAQGTEAFF. CDR3 bases: TGCACAGGGGAACAGGGGGCACAGGGGACTGAAGCTTTCTTT.

This clonotype was counted at least ten times. The chain is built from TRBV29-1 and TRBJ2-3, with D perhaps TRBD2 (6 bases). V gave up 8 bases and J gave up 1 base, with 28 bases separating them. The germline V gene encodes CDR1 SQVTM and CDR2 ANQGSEA. This CDR3 has 18 amino acids. CDR3: CSLAGFSHFGLGTDTQYF. Written as DNA, the CDR3 is TGCAGCCTTGCGGGGTTTTCCCATTTTGGGCTCGGCACAGATACGCAGTATTTT.

This clonotype was recorded at least ten times. The chain combines TRBV6-1 with TRBJ1-5; no reliable D call. In germline, CDR1 is MNHNS, CDR2 SASEGT. Trimming shortened V by 7 bases and J by 4 bases, and 14 bases separated the two germline ends. The CDR3 is 14 amino acids. The CDR3 DNA is TGTGCCAGCAAGCGACCCGGAGGAAATCAGCCCCAGCATTTT. Its translation is CASKRPGGNQPQHF.

This clonotype has ten or more counts. This chain links TRBV7-2 with TRBJ2-7, with D possibly called TRBD1 or TRBD2 (5 bases each). Germline-derived CDR1 and CDR2 are SGHTA and FQGNSA. The length of the CDR3 is 14 residues. Trimming took 4 bases from V and 2 from J, leaving 12 bases between them. CDR3 nucleotides: TGTGCCAGCAGCTCCGGGACGGCAACCTACGAGCAGTACTTC. It codes for CASSSGTATYEQYF. The full variable domain, rest sourced from reference TRBV7-2 and TRBJ2-7, is GAGVSQSPSNKVTEKGKDVELRCDPISGHTALYWYRQSLGQGLEFLIYFQGNSAPDKSGLPSDRFSAERTGGSVSTLTIQRTQQEDSAVYLCASSSGTATYEQYFGPGTRLTVT.

In its sample, this clonotype was seen many times. The chain couples TRBV7-3 to TRBJ1-2, with no clear D. CDR3 length: 13 residues. CDR1 and CDR2 (germline): SGHTA, FQGTGA. Trimming took off 3 bases at V and 3 bases at J, with 8 bases between the two ends. The CDR3 spells CASSFGQYYGYTF. CDR3 sequence (DNA): TGTGCCAGCAGCTTCGGGCAGTACTATGGCTACACCTTC.

This clonotype was observed at least ten times. J is TRBJ2-3 and V is TRBV7-3; TRBD1 might be the D (5 bases). The germline V and J ends were trimmed by 2 bases and 0 bases, with 15 bases remaining between them. The germline V gene encodes CDR1 SGHTA and CDR2 FQGTGA. This CDR3 is built from 17 residues. CDR3 nucleotides: TGTGCCAGCAGCTTAGTCCCGACTGGGGCTAGCACAGATACGCAGTATTTT. Its translation is CASSLVPTGASTDTQYF. The full variable domain, rest sourced from reference TRBV7-3 and TRBJ2-3, is GAGVSQTPSNKVTEKGKYVELRCDPISGHTALYWYRQSLGQGPEFLIYFQGTGAADDSGLPNDRFFAVRPEGSVSTLKIQRTERGDSAVYLCASSLVPTGASTDTQYFGPGTRLTVL.

Ten or more counts support this clonotype. The rearrangement joins TRBV6-6 to TRBJ2-1, with a tentative D call TRBD2 (6 bases). Germline V CDR1 and CDR2: MNHNY, SVGAGI (reference sequence). The V and J ends lost 2 bases and 5 bases respectively, with 19 bases between them. The CDR3 extends over 17 amino acids. Here the CDR3 reads CASSYRQGGSPHNEQFF. The DNA of the CDR3 is TGTGCCAGCAGTTACCGTCAGGGAGGTTCCCCCCACAATGAGCAGTTCTTC.

The sample holds many counts of this clonotype. This chain uses TRBV6-1 with TRBJ1-2; 7 nucleotides agree with TRBD1. The CDR3 is made up of 13 amino acids. From germline, CDR1 is MNHNS and CDR2 SASEGT. The J segment lost 7 bases and the V segment lost 5 bases, leaving 7 bases of the junction unmatched. The DNA of the CDR3 is TGTGCCAGCAGTCCACAGGGGCGGCGTGGCTACACCTTC. Translated, it gives CASSPQGRRGYTF.

This clonotype was seen ten or more times. CDR3 protein: CASRRGVNEQYF. The CDR3, as DNA: TGTGCCAGCCGGCGGGGGGTAAACGAGCAGTACTTC. V usage is TRBV12-3 or TRBV12-4 and J usage is TRBJ2-7, with 8 bases that match TRBD2. This CDR3 is built from 12 residues. Trimming at V came to 8 bases and at J to 5 bases, leaving 5 bases not matched to a gene.

The rearrangement links TRBV28 to TRBJ2-7; the D is unclear. Germline V gene data show CDR1 as MDHEN and CDR2 as SYDVKM. The CDR3 is 15 amino acids. The V gene lost 2 bases and the J gene lost 4 bases, with 15 bases spanning the gap. Here the CDR3 reads CASSLPQVPGYEQYF. DNA of the CDR3: TGTGCCAGCAGTTTACCCCAGGTCCCCGGGTACGAGCAGTACTTC.

This clonotype was seen more than once but under ten times. The J gene is TRBJ1-6, the V gene TRBV4-3, with D uncertain. Trimming removed 0 bases from V and 9 bases from J, with 12 bases in between. This CDR3 contains 15 residues. Germline values: CDR1 LGHNA, CDR2 YSLEER. The CDR3 sequence: CASSQEIGWGSPLHF. The DNA of the CDR3 is TGCGCCAGCAGCCAAGAGATCGGGTGGGGTTCACCCCTCCACTTT.

This clonotype was counted many times. The chain combines TRBV6-1 with TRBJ2-3; possibly TRBD2 for D (6 bases). This CDR3 is built from 14 residues. V was cut by 5 bases and J by 4 bases, with 13 bases left in between. The germline V gene has CDR1 MNHNS and CDR2 SASEGT. The CDR3, as DNA: TGTGCCAGCAGTTCGGGACTCACATCAGATACGCAGTATTTT. Protein product: CASSSGLTSDTQYF.

Notes on this clonotype: This clone may be a read error of a much larger clone one base away. The chain uses TRBV2 and TRBJ2-3, with D unclear. Germline CDR1 reads SNHLY; CDR2 reads FYNNEI. Trimming took 7 bases from V and 8 from J, leaving 19 bases between them. The length of the CDR3 is 14 residues. CDR3 residues: CASTRRAQPGTQYF. Written as DNA, the CDR3 is TGTGCCAGCACGAGACGTGCGCAACCGGGTACGCAGTATTTT.

This clonotype was seen many times. V and J are TRBV7-9 and TRBJ2-1; D is ambiguous. V was trimmed by 4 bases and J by 6 bases, leaving 13 bases between them. Germline V gene data show CDR1 as SEHNR and CDR2 as FQNEAQ (reference sequence). The CDR3 runs 14 residues. This chain's CDR3 is CASSSLLQTNEQFF. Written as DNA, the CDR3 is TGTGCCAGCAGCTCGTTACTACAAACCAATGAGCAGTTCTTC.